The rows below give T cell receptor beta chains drawn from one sample of a study of technical replicates of blood from a few donors. Libraries were prepared by immunoSEQ multiplex PCR; TCRdb keeps only in-frame clonotypes and omits some of them. The sample has under 75,000 clones; 80% to 95% are singletons. The specimen sequenced was PBMCs. These receptors all come from a human donor in good health. Some clones in this sample may be carry-over from other donors' samples. CDR3s include the opening cysteine and the closing phenylalanine or tryptophan. Fields, in order: V gene, J gene, clone size, D gene, CDR3 protein, CDR3 DNA. The D gene is left open where the match is weak. Some rows have no size entry. The others give once, few or many, or a class for an expanded clone.

>TRBV4-3|TRBJ1-2|NA|NA
CASSPGGLKLYGYTF
TGCGCCAGCAGCCCCGGCGGCCTAAAACTCTATGGCTACACCTTC
>TRBV10-3|TRBJ2-3|NA|TRBD2
CAISGREADTQYF
TGTGCCATCAGCGGACGGGAGGCCGATACGCAGTATTTT
>TRBV25-1|TRBJ1-2|few|NA
CASSEWREISIFGYTF
TGTGCCAGCAGTGAATGGCGGGAGATCTCTATCTTTGGCTACACCTTC
>TRBV11-3|TRBJ2-7|NA|NA
CASSAMFGYEQYF
TGTGCCAGCAGCGCCATGTTCGGGTACGAGCAGTACTTC
>TRBV12-5|TRBJ1-1|NA|TRBD1
CASGSPWGQGTEAFF
TGTGCTAGTGGTTCTCCTTGGGGACAGGGAACTGAAGCTTTCTTT
>TRBV7-7|TRBJ2-7|NA|NA
CASSHPRLGLVPPEQYF
TGTGCCAGCAGCCATCCCCGGCTGGGACTCGTCCCTCCCGAGCAGTACTTC
>TRBV2|TRBJ2-1|NA|TRBD2
CASRKLAGGVYNEQFF
TGTGCCAGCAGGAAGCTAGCGGGTGGCGTCTACAATGAGCAGTTCTTC
>TRBV7-2|TRBJ1-5|NA|NA
CASSPTGSSPNQPQHF
TGTGCCAGCAGCCCCACCGGGTCCAGCCCTAATCAGCCCCAGCATTTT
>TRBV11-2|TRBJ1-5|NA|NA
CASSLVGDQPQHF
TGTGCCAGCAGCTTAGTAGGGGATCAGCCCCAGCATTTT
>TRBV7-9|TRBJ1-1|NA|NA
CAGTLGGLGTEAFF
TGTGCCGGCACTCTGGGGGGGCTCGGCACTGAAGCTTTCTTT
>TRBV5-1|TRBJ2-7|NA|NA
CASSLARSSEQYF
TGCGCCAGCAGCTTGGCCCGCAGTTCCGAGCAGTACTTC